Listed below are T cell receptor beta chains from one sample, sequenced in a study of T cell changes during pregnancy in multiple sclerosis. Profiling relied on immunoSEQ multiplex PCR, and the TCRdb table lists in-frame clones only, not all of them. The sample contains about 46,000 clones, about 91% of which appear only once. The sequenced sample was CD8+ T cells from peripheral blood mononuclear cells, obtained after pregnancy. These receptor sequences come from a female donor with multiple sclerosis, enrolled in a pregnancy study. Both conserved end residues are trimmed from each CDR3. Size is omitted from some rows. Given values are once, few, many or a class for expanded clones.

j_call | clone_size | v_call | cdr3_length | cdr3_aa
TRBJ1-6 | many | TRBV4-3 | 15 | ASSQVIPGTGGSPLH
TRBJ1-1 | NA | TRBV18 | 14 | ASSPSSGDANTEAF
TRBJ2-7 | NA | TRBV5-5 | 12 | ASSPHRSAYEQY
TRBJ1-1 | NA | TRBV29-1 | 10 | SVYRGHAEAF
TRBJ2-4 | NA | TRBV7-6 | 14 | ASSPLDRGGRNIQY
TRBJ2-1 | few | TRBV6-1 | 13 | ASSEAPDSPNEQF
TRBJ2-7 | NA | TRBV15 | 12 | ATSSGSGGYEQY
TRBJ1-1 | NA | TRBV28 | 11 | ASRLPGNTEAF
TRBJ1-1 | once | TRBV19 | 13 | ASSIMGHTNTEAF
TRBJ1-1 | NA | TRBV4-1 | 12 | ASSPREDDTEAF
TRBJ1-6 | NA | TRBV9 | 12 | ASSVTGKNSPLH
TRBJ2-1 | NA | TRBV25-1 | 12 | ASALGGRHNEQF
TRBJ2-1 | few | TRBV15 | 14 | ATSRDGGSGINEQF
TRBJ1-1 | NA | TRBV6-1 | 13 | ASTYTGGYDSEAF
TRBJ1-2 | NA | TRBV5-6 | 10 | ASSPSGYGYT
TRBJ2-7 | few | TRBV19 | 10 | ASSRDRVEQY
TRBJ2-2 | NA | TRBV9 | 13 | ASSPTGGDTGELF
TRBJ2-1 | NA | TRBV5-4 | 12 | ASSFLAGEDEQF
TRBJ2-3 | once | TRBV11-2 | 12 | ASSYHRGADTQY
TRBJ2-5 | once | TRBV27 | 14 | ASSLLFGGGRETQY
TRBJ1-2 | few | TRBV9 | 11 | ASSVALVDGYT
TRBJ2-2 | few | TRBV6-1 | 13 | ASSRGTEHTGELF
TRBJ2-7 | NA | TRBV2 | 12 | ASSDTTAAHEQY
TRBJ1-2 | NA | TRBV29-1 | 11 | SVELGGGYGYT
TRBJ2-5 | NA | TRBV7-9 | 14 | ASSGLQGAHRETQY
TRBJ2-7 | NA | TRBV7-9 | 14 | ASSLTREPSSYEQY
TRBJ2-3 | NA | TRBV7-3 | 11 | ASSLIGTDTQY
TRBJ2-1 | NA | TRBV19 | 13 | ASSTRGFPYNEQF
TRBJ1-4 | NA | TRBV7-9 | 15 | ASSLWQGKSTNEKLF
TRBJ2-3 | NA | TRBV6-6 | 13 | ASSYSILGADTQY
TRBJ2-1 | once | TRBV10-3 | 18 | AISERRYWTSGPLYNEQF
TRBJ2-1 | once | TRBV5-6 | 13 | ASSLAGGARHEQF
TRBJ1-3 | NA | TRBV19 | 12 | ASSFSSSGNTIY
TRBJ2-3 | NA | TRBV4-3 | 13 | ASSPRVASPDTQY
TRBJ1-5 | NA | TRBV30 | 12 | AWSVTQGKQPQH
TRBJ2-5 | NA | TRBV5-1 | 14 | ASSSGTSGEGETQY
TRBJ2-7 | NA | TRBV6-1 | 13 | ASSEGGGSVWEQY
TRBJ2-1 | NA | TRBV7-9 | 16 | ASSLVLGVGLAGGEQF
TRBJ2-7 | NA | TRBV10-2 | 11 | ASLGTPNYEQY
TRBJ2-3 | NA | TRBV7-9 | 14 | ASSLILAEITDTQY
TRBJ1-2 | NA | TRBV14 | 13 | ASSQLAGARDGYT
TRBJ2-7 | NA | TRBV19 | 14 | ASSIPWTPRPYEQY